The rows below give T cell receptor beta chains drawn from one sample of a study of cytomegalovirus exposure and HLA in healthy donors. Profiled with immunoSEQ multiplex PCR; TCRdb holds only in-frame clones, not every one. The sample yields 150,000 to 200,000 clones, around 76% seen once. The specimen was PBMCs. These receptors were taken from a woman aged 25 to 45 in good health and CMV-seropositive. The CDR3 runs from the conserved cysteine through the conserved F or W. The D gene is left open where the match is weak. Not every row has a clone size; where given, it reads once, few, many or a size class.

size: -
D: -
J: TRBJ2-7
V: TRBV2
DNA: TGTGCCAGCAGTCCCTCGGACAGCATACCCCAGTACTTC
CDR3: CASSPSDSIPQYF

size: few
D: -
J: TRBJ2-5
V: TRBV5-1
DNA: TGCGCCAGCAGCCCAATGGGGGCCCAAGAGACCCAGTACTTC
CDR3: CASSPMGAQETQYF

size: -
D: TRBD2
J: TRBJ2-5
V: TRBV5-1
DNA: TGCGCCAGCAGCTTGGAGCGGGGGGGGACACAAGAGACCCAGTACTTC
CDR3: CASSLERGGTQETQYF

size: -
D: -
J: TRBJ1-5
V: TRBV19
DNA: TGTGCCAGTAGTAGGTTGGAGGCTAGCAATCAGCCCCAGCATTTT
CDR3: CASSRLEASNQPQHF

size: -
D: -
J: TRBJ2-3
V: TRBV20-1
DNA: TGCAGTGCAAAGCCGGAGGCAACGCAGTATTTT
CDR3: CSAKPEATQYF

size: -
D: -
J: TRBJ1-3
V: TRBV27
DNA: TGTGCCAGCAGTTTATGGCAGGGCACTGGAAACACCATATATTTT
CDR3: CASSLWQGTGNTIYF

size: -
D: -
J: TRBJ1-2
V: TRBV7-9
DNA: TGTGCCAGCAGCTCCGAGACGACAGCTGGCACCTTC
CDR3: CASSSETTAGTF

size: -
D: -
J: TRBJ1-5
V: TRBV28
DNA: TGTGCCAGCAGCCTACAGGGTAATCAGCCCCAGCATTTT
CDR3: CASSLQGNQPQHF

size: -
D: TRBD1
J: TRBJ1-2
V: TRBV4-2
DNA: TGTGCCAGCAGCCAGGACCGACAGGGGGGCTATGGCTACACCTTC
CDR3: CASSQDRQGGYGYTF

size: -
D: TRBD1
J: TRBJ2-7
V: TRBV15
DNA: TGTGCCACCAGCAGTGGACAGGGTGCTGACGAGCAGTACTTC
CDR3: CATSSGQGADEQYF

size: -
D: -
J: TRBJ2-2
V: TRBV5-4
DNA: TGTGCCAGCAGCCCCCGAAGACAGGTGGCCACCGGGGAGCTGTTTTTT
CDR3: CASSPRRQVATGELFF

size: -
D: -
J: TRBJ2-7
V: TRBV6-6
DNA: TGTGCCAGCAGTTACTCCCGCTACGAGCAGTACTTC
CDR3: CASSYSRYEQYF

size: -
D: -
J: TRBJ2-2
V: TRBV7-2
DNA: TGTGCCAGCCGGAGGCCCGCGAACACCGGGGAGCTGTTTTTT
CDR3: CASRRPANTGELFF

size: once
D: TRBD1
J: TRBJ2-5
V: TRBV18
DNA: TGTGCCAGCTCGGCCGAGACGACAGGGCGGGAGACCCAGTACTTC
CDR3: CASSAETTGRETQYF

size: few
D: -
J: TRBJ1-2
V: TRBV2
DNA: TGTGCCAGCAGTGAATCGGACATAACCTTCTATGGCTACACCTTC
CDR3: CASSESDITFYGYTF

size: few
D: TRBD1
J: TRBJ2-5
V: TRBV7-9
DNA: TGTGCCAGCACGCCGACAGGGTCTCAAGGGGAGACCCAGTACTTC
CDR3: CASTPTGSQGETQYF

size: -
D: TRBD1
J: TRBJ2-7
V: TRBV25-1
DNA: TGTGCCAGCAGTGAATCCGGGACAGGGGGGAACCCTTTGGGGGAGCAGTACTTC
CDR3: CASSESGTGGNPLGEQYF

size: -
D: TRBD1
J: TRBJ2-1
V: TRBV7-9
DNA: TGTTCCAGCAGCTCACGGACAGGGGCGTTAAGCTCCTACAATGAGCAGTTCTTC
CDR3: CSSSSRTGALSSYNEQFF

size: few
D: TRBD2
J: TRBJ2-7
V: TRBV5-6
DNA: TGTGCCAGCAGCTTCAGCGGGATCTCCTACGAGCAGTACTTC
CDR3: CASSFSGISYEQYF

size: few
D: -
J: TRBJ2-2
V: TRBV7-9
DNA: TGTGCCAGCAGCACGCTCAGGGGAACGACCGGGGAGCTGTTTTTT
CDR3: CASSTLRGTTGELFF

size: -
D: TRBD1
J: TRBJ2-1
V: TRBV2
DNA: TGTGCCAGCAGCGCAGGGGGCGCCCCCTACAATGAGCAGTTCTTC
CDR3: CASSAGGAPYNEQFF

size: -
D: -
J: TRBJ2-1
V: TRBV4-3
DNA: TGCGCCAGCAGCCAAGATTCCACCGGTCGGGGGGCTTACAATGAGCAGTTCTTC
CDR3: CASSQDSTGRGAYNEQFF

size: -
D: -
J: TRBJ2-7
V: TRBV14
DNA: TGTGCCAGCAGAAGCAGGGGCACCTACGAGCAGTACTTC
CDR3: CASRSRGTYEQYF

size: -
D: TRBD1
J: TRBJ1-6
V: TRBV7-8
DNA: TGTGCCAGCAGCCGGCGACAGGGGCCTAATTCACCCCTCCACTTT
CDR3: CASSRRQGPNSPLHF

size: -
D: -
J: TRBJ2-5
V: TRBV6-6
DNA: TGTGCCAGCAGTAATGCGACCTGGCTCCGGGGGGAGACCCAGTACTTC
CDR3: CASSNATWLRGETQYF

size: -
D: -
J: TRBJ2-7
V: TRBV7-9
DNA: TGTGCCAGCAGCTTAGTTCCGGGAATCCAGAAAAGAAAGCAGTACTTC
CDR3: CASSLVPGIQKRKQYF

size: -
D: TRBD1
J: TRBJ2-7
V: TRBV14
DNA: TGTGCCAGCAGCCTGGGGACAGGGGAGTACGAGCAGTACTTC
CDR3: CASSLGTGEYEQYF

size: -
D: -
J: TRBJ1-5
V: TRBV5-8
DNA: TGTGCCAGCAGCTTGGGTTCATTCTATAGCAATCAGCCCCAGCATTTT
CDR3: CASSLGSFYSNQPQHF

size: -
D: TRBD2
J: TRBJ2-3
V: TRBV5-3
DNA: TGTGCCAGAAGCTTAGCTGGGACTAGCGGGGGGCCAGATACGCAGTATTTT
CDR3: CARSLAGTSGGPDTQYF

size: -
D: -
J: TRBJ2-6
V: TRBV4-3
DNA: TGCGCCAGCAGCCAAACGGGTAGTTCGTCTGGGGCCAACGTCCTGACTTTC
CDR3: CASSQTGSSSGANVLTF

size: -
D: -
J: TRBJ2-2
V: TRBV7-9
DNA: TGTGCCAGCAGCTTAAGAGGGAACACCGGGGAGCTGTTTTTT
CDR3: CASSLRGNTGELFF

size: -
D: -
J: TRBJ2-7
V: TRBV19
DNA: TGTGCCAGTAGTCCAGGAACAGGGAGCTACGAGCAGTACTTC
CDR3: CASSPGTGSYEQYF

size: -
D: -
J: TRBJ2-3
V: TRBV7-2
DNA: TGTGCCAGCAGCTTCCTCGGGTCTAGCGCAATAAATACGCAGTATTTT
CDR3: CASSFLGSSAINTQYF

size: -
D: -
J: TRBJ1-4
V: TRBV7-2
DNA: TGTGCCAGCAGCTTAAATAAAGGGGGACGGTGGAATGAAAAACTGTTTTTT
CDR3: CASSLNKGGRWNEKLFF

size: -
D: -
J: TRBJ1-6
V: TRBV5-6
DNA: TGTGCCAGCAGCTTGGTACAGGGTGATAATTCACCCCTCCACTTT
CDR3: CASSLVQGDNSPLHF

size: -
D: -
J: TRBJ1-2
V: TRBV30
DNA: TGTGCCTGGAGTGTAGGTACAGGGAGTTTCTCTAACTATGGCTACACCTTC
CDR3: CAWSVGTGSFSNYGYTF

size: -
D: -
J: TRBJ1-1
V: TRBV7-9
DNA: TGTGCCAGCAGCGATGGTCAGGTGGTCACTGAAGCTTTCTTT
CDR3: CASSDGQVVTEAFF

size: -
D: TRBD1
J: TRBJ2-3
V: TRBV7-9
DNA: TGTGCCAGCAGCGTAAGGGACAGGGTAACAGATACGCAGTATTTT
CDR3: CASSVRDRVTDTQYF

size: -
D: -
J: TRBJ1-1
V: TRBV11-2
DNA: TGTGCCAGCAGCAGACAGCTCACTGAAGCTTTCTTT
CDR3: CASSRQLTEAFF

size: -
D: -
J: TRBJ1-2
V: TRBV29-1
DNA: TGCAGCGTCAGGCACAGTTCTAACTATGGCTACACCTTC
CDR3: CSVRHSSNYGYTF

size: -
D: TRBD1
J: TRBJ1-6
V: TRBV13
DNA: TGTGCCAGCAGCTCCCCGAGACAGGGCTCGGTGGGATTACCCCTCCACTTT
CDR3: CASSSPRQGSVGLPLHF

size: -
D: -
J: TRBJ2-2
V: TRBV30
DNA: TGTGCCTGGAGTGTAACGCGGGGGCGGCTTAACAACGGGGAGCTGTTTTTT
CDR3: CAWSVTRGRLNNGELFF

size: -
D: TRBD2
J: TRBJ2-7
V: TRBV19
DNA: TGTGCCAGTAGTATCCGCCTCGGGGGGGGAGAGTACGAGCAGTACTTC
CDR3: CASSIRLGGGEYEQYF

size: -
D: -
J: TRBJ1-5
V: TRBV25-1
DNA: TGTGCCAGCAGTGAAAAAGGGGGGGGCAATCAGCCCCAGCATTTT
CDR3: CASSEKGGGNQPQHF

size: once
D: -
J: TRBJ1-4
V: TRBV4-1
DNA: TGCGCCAGCAGCCATCGGACAGAGAAGAATGAAAAACTGTTTTTT
CDR3: CASSHRTEKNEKLFF

size: -
D: TRBD1
J: TRBJ1-2
V: TRBV10-3
DNA: TGTGCCATCAGTGAGTCGGTGGGACAGGGAACCTATGGCTACACCTTC
CDR3: CAISESVGQGTYGYTF

size: -
D: TRBD2
J: TRBJ2-5
V: TRBV7-8
DNA: TGTGCCAGCAGCCCCCGAGAACCCAGCGGGGGGGCCTGGGGGGAGACCCAGTACTTC
CDR3: CASSPREPSGGAWGETQYF

size: -
D: TRBD2
J: TRBJ2-3
V: TRBV28
DNA: TGTGCCAGCAGTTCCAACTTAGCGGGGGGGCTGATCACAGATACGCAGTATTTT
CDR3: CASSSNLAGGLITDTQYF

size: -
D: -
J: TRBJ1-2
V: TRBV4-1
DNA: TGCGCCAGCAGCCTCCCGGGGGGCCCCTATGGCTACACCTTC
CDR3: CASSLPGGPYGYTF

size: few
D: TRBD1
J: TRBJ1-2
V: TRBV6-5
DNA: TGTGCCAGCAGTTCAACCGGGACAGGGAACTATGGCTACACCTTC
CDR3: CASSSTGTGNYGYTF

size: -
D: -
J: TRBJ1-5
V: TRBV5-1
DNA: TGCGCCAGCAGCTTGGCCCCGGGGTCTCAGCCCCAGCATTTT
CDR3: CASSLAPGSQPQHF

size: -
D: -
J: TRBJ1-1
V: TRBV7-2
DNA: TGTGCCAGCAGCTTACCCCAGACAAGGACTGAAGCTTTCTTT
CDR3: CASSLPQTRTEAFF

size: -
D: TRBD2
J: TRBJ2-7
V: TRBV4-3
DNA: TGCGCCAGCAGCCAGGGACTAGACTACGAGCAGTACTTC
CDR3: CASSQGLDYEQYF

size: -
D: TRBD1
J: TRBJ2-1
V: TRBV6-5
DNA: TGTGCCAGCAGCCCCGGGACAGAATACAATGAGCAGTTCTTC
CDR3: CASSPGTEYNEQFF